This T cell receptor beta chain was observed in a study of blood T cells in healthy people across ages (dated by TCRdb to between 2014 and 2017). Notes on the research overall: In model experiments, roughly one uniquely barcoded TCR beta cDNA molecule per two T cells was captured by template switching. The donors were divided into four age groups: young (average around 15 years), middle-aged (about 41), aged (approximately 59) and long-lived (about 90). To track age-related changes in TCR beta repertoire diversity, the study relied on deep sequencing normalized with unique cDNA molecular identifiers. To avoid experimental bias, donors of different ages were distributed randomly across sequencing lanes. The study analyzed two additional independent replicas of 1 million unique cDNA reads from the same blood draw for two donors, one aged 18 to 30 and one aged 80 or older.

Including the terminal cysteine and phenylalanine, the CDR3 comprises 12 residues. The kept DNA is CDR3 alone, 36 bases in frame from the first base. General conclusions and limits of the study: Since profiling was done on bulk unsorted PBMCs, naive and antigen-experienced compartments could not be conclusively compared. The CMV infection status of donors was not known, potentially confounding age-related changes in expanded clonotypes. As age increased, observed TCR beta diversity per million T cells dropped in a roughly linear way, and a significant reduction was already evident by age about 40. A strong correlation was found between observed TCR beta diversity and the percentage of naive T cells measured by flow cytometry. Estimates of total diversity based on one million sequenced T cells were regarded as lower bounds and as underestimates. The long-lived group showed more naive CD4+ T cells, fewer expanded clones and increased TCR diversity than the aged group, suggesting age selection.

This clonotype appeared a few times. Its antigen is still unknown. No base quality values were provided; no much bigger clone lies one nucleotide off. The donors were 40 or so Caucasian individuals from Russia, aged roughly 6 to 100 years, who were systemically healthy. Each donor gave ten milliliters of peripheral blood, collected into EDTA-treated Vacutainer tubes. PBMCs were isolated by Ficoll-Paque density-gradient centrifugation, with at least 7 million obtained per sample. Total RNA, at least 6 micrograms per sample, was extracted from PBMCs with Trizol reagent. The percentages of naive CD45RAhigh/CD27high T cells were determined by flow cytometry on a PBMC aliquot from every donor. The method was 5' RACE. TCRdb shows the sequencer as Illumina HiSeq 2500. The second PCR ran for about 7 to 11 cycles and used a J-beta primer mix along with a sample-barcoded 5' primer. A template-switch 5' adaptor carrying 12 random nucleotides introduced a unique molecular identifier onto each TCR beta cDNA molecule. Each sample yielded at least 3 million CDR3-containing paired-end reads. The Mint cDNA synthesis kit, primed by a TRBC-specific oligonucleotide, was used to synthesize first-strand cDNA from all RNA. Following uracil-DNA glycosylase treatment, all cDNA underwent a first 18-cycle PCR with the universal primers M1SS and BC2_uni_R. On the study's bioinformatics: For normalization, 1 million high-quality reads were randomly selected from each sample, with every read carrying a distinct molecular identifier. Instead of being binned into consensus sequences, reads with shared molecular identifiers were discarded. MiTCR, run with a Q25 quality threshold and the strictest error-elimination algorithm, handled CDR3 identification, clonotype clustering and error correction. A nonparametric unseen species model with Euler transformation was used to estimate a lower bound on total TCR beta diversity. The raw public reads went through TCRdb reprocessing: fastp at Q25, MiXCR clone calling, in-frame beta chains kept. Rows merge per CDR3 protein into single entries with the most common DNA and genes. The V and J calls reflect TCRdb's pipeline rather than the authors' work. Present in this sample are 1.4 million to 1.5 million distinct CDR3 sequences, around 42% of which were seen just once. The ten largest account for approximately 7.9% of the sample.

This clonotype was obtained from a woman aged 18-29 years in good health. The rearrangement combines TRBV21-1 with TRBJ2-7. TRBV21-1 is recorded as a pseudogene. Sequencing was performed on blood. CDR3 reads: CASSKEWYEQYF. The nucleotides read TGTGCCAGCAGCAAAGAATGGTACGAGCAGTACTTC.